One and the same sample provided the 7 T cell receptor beta chains below, sequenced in a study of T cell responses to AZD1222 COVID-19 vaccine. Sequencing used immunoSEQ multiplex PCR; TCRdb keeps in-frame clones, though not all of them. Found here are approximately 150,000 clones, roughly 87% of them singletons; the top ten hold about 6%. Sequences were derived from peripheral blood, sampled 28 days after the second AZD1222 dose. The origin of the receptors is an adult who received the AZD1222 COVID-19 vaccine.

This chain joins TRBV6-5 and TRBJ1-4; D may be TRBD1 (5 bases). This CDR3 is 16 amino acids long. CDR1 MNHEY and CDR2 SVGAGI come from the germline V gene. The V end was cut by 0 bases, the J end by 3 bases, with 11 bases between. CDR3 sequence reads: CASSYSGVGANEKLFF. CDR3 in DNA: TGTGCCAGCAGTTACTCCGGGGTAGGGGCTAATGAAAAACTGTTTTTT.

The chain joins TRBV6-5 to TRBJ2-1, with 8 positions matching TRBD2. The V segment lost 7 bases and the J segment 10 bases; nucleotides outside the gene matches: 12. This CDR3 comprises 14 residues. Germline loops: CDR1 MNHEY, CDR2 SVGAGI. This CDR3 is CASKVPGGPGEQFF. The DNA of the CDR3 is TGTGCCAGCAAAGTACCGGGGGGGCCGGGGGAGCAGTTCTTC.

The CDR3 nucleotides read TGTGCCAGCAGCCTCTTATCTAGCTCCTACGAGCAGTACTTC. Translated: CASSLLSSSYEQYF. J is TRBJ2-7 and V is TRBV7-2; D ambiguous. The CDR3 spans 14 residues. Looked up from germline, CDR1 is SGHTA and CDR2 is FQGNSA. Trimming took off 5 bases at V and 0 bases at J, with 11 bases between the two ends.

The V gene is TRBV19, the J gene TRBJ2-5, with D tentatively TRBD2 (6 bases). The CDR3 is 14 residues long. Trimming pared 2 bases from V and 3 bases from J, leaving 10 bases between. The germline gives CDR1 LNHDA, CDR2 SQIVND (reference sequence). In DNA form, the CDR3 reads TGTGCCAGTAGTATAAGCGGGCGAAAAGAGACCCAGTACTTC. Protein: CASSISGRKETQYF.

The chain links TRBV6-5 to TRBJ2-7; 10 nucleotides line up with TRBD2. The ends lost 5 bases at V and 6 bases at J; junction bases unmatched: 7. This CDR3 comprises 14 residues. The germline V gene has CDR1 MNHEY and CDR2 SVGAGI. CDR3 residues: CASSPISGRSEQYF. The CDR3 DNA follows: TGTGCCAGCAGTCCTATTAGCGGGAGGAGCGAGCAGTACTTC.

V is TRBV7-9 and J is TRBJ2-5; TRBD2 is a possible D gene (6 bases). The germline V gene encodes CDR1 SEHNR and CDR2 FQNEAQ (reference sequence). This CDR3 contains 14 residues. The V end lost 5 bases, the J end lost 5 bases, and 15 bases lay between the germline ends. DNA of the CDR3: TGTGCCAGCAGCGAGATGACCAGCGGGGAGACCCAGTACTTC. Its translation: CASSEMTSGETQYF.

The chain uses TRBV9 and TRBJ1-6; 11 bases line up with TRBD1. Germline-derived CDR1 and CDR2 are SGDLS and YYNGEE. CDR3 length: 20 residues. V gave up 3 bases and J gave up 5 bases; unmatched junction bases: 16. The CDR3 nucleotides read TGTGCCAGCAGCGCTCCTCCAGGGGGACAGGGGGGCGCGGATAATTCACCCCTCCACTTT. Residues: CASSAPPGGQGGADNSPLHF.